This is a list of T cell receptor beta chains from one sample in a study of blood T cell repertoires in COVID-19. Repertoires were generated with immunoSEQ multiplex PCR, while TCRdb's copy carries only in-frame clones and drops some. Seen here are fewer than 100,000 clones, about 90% observed once, and the top ten hold approximately 46%. Material: peripheral blood. The receptors were gathered from a human donor in a cohort sampled during active COVID-19. Both conserved end residues are part of each CDR3. A D gene is named only where the DNA matches it firmly. The size field is filled for only some rows; it gives once, few, many or a size class.

TRBJ1-1,-,-,TRBV29-1,CSVTRGRDTEAFF,TGCAGCGTGACCAGGGGCAGGGACACTGAAGCTTTCTTT
TRBJ1-2,-,-,TRBV27,CASSLSGGPQYGYTF,TGTGCCAGCAGTTTATCGGGGGGACCTCAGTATGGCTACACCTTC
TRBJ2-3,-,TRBD2,TRBV7-6,CASSRLLAESTDTQYF,TGTGCCAGCAGCCGATTGCTAGCGGAAAGCACAGATACGCAGTATTTT
TRBJ2-4,once,TRBD2,TRBV28,CASSLGGAGGPSNIQYF,TGTGCCAGCAGTTTGGGGGGAGCGGGAGGGCCGTCAAACATTCAGTACTTC
TRBJ2-5,-,-,TRBV2,CASSESANQETQYF,TGTGCCAGCAGTGAATCAGCGAACCAAGAGACCCAGTACTTC
TRBJ2-4,-,-,TRBV6-5,CASSYRGATKNIQYF,TGTGCCAGCAGTTACCGGGGGGCCACCAAAAACATTCAGTACTTC
TRBJ2-5,-,-,TRBV7-2,CASSLAKVRGGETQYF,TGTGCCAGCAGCTTAGCGAAGGTGAGGGGAGGAGAGACCCAGTACTTC
TRBJ2-6,-,TRBD2,TRBV5-5,CASSPTGSGGIGGANVLTF,TGTGCCAGCAGCCCGACGGGGAGCGGGGGGATAGGTGGGGCCAACGTCCTGACTTTC
TRBJ1-2,-,-,TRBV18,CASSPLDSFYGYTF,TGTGCCAGCTCACCACTGGACAGTTTCTATGGCTACACCTTC
TRBJ2-5,-,TRBD2,TRBV7-9,CASSLGGVETQYF,TGTGCCAGCAGCCTTGGGGGGGTTGAGACCCAGTACTTC
TRBJ2-7,once,TRBD1,TRBV29-1,CSVKGTGDYEQYF,TGCAGCGTGAAAGGGACAGGGGACTACGAGCAGTACTTC
TRBJ2-1,-,TRBD2,TRBV13,CASSSVTSVLGNEQFF,TGTGCCAGCAGCTCTGTTACTAGCGTACTGGGCAATGAGCAGTTCTTC
TRBJ1-1,-,-,TRBV2,CASSVRGGEAFF,TGTGCCAGCAGTGTCCGCGGTGGTGAAGCTTTCTTT